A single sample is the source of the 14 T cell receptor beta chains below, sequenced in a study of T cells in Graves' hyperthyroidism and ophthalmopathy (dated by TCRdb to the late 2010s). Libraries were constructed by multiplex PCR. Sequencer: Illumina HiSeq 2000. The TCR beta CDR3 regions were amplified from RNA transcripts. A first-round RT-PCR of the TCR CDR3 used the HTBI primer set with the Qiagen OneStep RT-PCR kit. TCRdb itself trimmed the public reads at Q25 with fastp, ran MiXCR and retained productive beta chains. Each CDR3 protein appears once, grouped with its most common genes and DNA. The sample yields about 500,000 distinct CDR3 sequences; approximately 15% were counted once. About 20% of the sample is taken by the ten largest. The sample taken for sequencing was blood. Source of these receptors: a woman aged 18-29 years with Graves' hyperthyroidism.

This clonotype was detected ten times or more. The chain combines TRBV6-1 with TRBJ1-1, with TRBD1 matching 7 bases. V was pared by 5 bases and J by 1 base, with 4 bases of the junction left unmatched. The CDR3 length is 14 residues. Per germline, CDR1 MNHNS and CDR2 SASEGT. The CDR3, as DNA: TGTGCCAGCAGTTCGGGACAGAGGAACACTGAAGCTTTCTTT. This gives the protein CASSSGQRNTEAFF.

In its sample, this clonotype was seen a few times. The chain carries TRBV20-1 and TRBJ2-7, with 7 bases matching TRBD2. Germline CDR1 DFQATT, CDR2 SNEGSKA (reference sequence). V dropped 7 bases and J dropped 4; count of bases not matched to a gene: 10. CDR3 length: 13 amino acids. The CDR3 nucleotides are TGCAGTGGCCGGGGGGAGGTTCCTTACGAGCAGTACTTC. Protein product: CSGRGEVPYEQYF.

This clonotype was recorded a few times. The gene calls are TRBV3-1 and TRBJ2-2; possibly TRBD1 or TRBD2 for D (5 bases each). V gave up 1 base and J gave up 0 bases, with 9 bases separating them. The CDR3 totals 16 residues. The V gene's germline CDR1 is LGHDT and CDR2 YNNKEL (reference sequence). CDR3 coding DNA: TGTGCCAGCAGCCAAGTTGGGGGAACGAACACCGGGGAGCTGTTTTTT. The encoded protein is CASSQVGGTNTGELFF.

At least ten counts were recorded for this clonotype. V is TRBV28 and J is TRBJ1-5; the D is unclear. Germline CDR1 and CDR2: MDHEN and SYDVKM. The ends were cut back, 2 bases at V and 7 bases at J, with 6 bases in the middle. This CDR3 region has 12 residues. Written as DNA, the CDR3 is TGTGCCAGCAGTTTAATTGCCCAGCCCCAGCATTTT. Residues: CASSLIAQPQHF.

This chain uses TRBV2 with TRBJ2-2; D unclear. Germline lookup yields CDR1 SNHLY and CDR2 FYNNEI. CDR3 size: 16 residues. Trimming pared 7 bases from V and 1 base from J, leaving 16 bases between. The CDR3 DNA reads TGTGCCAGCAAACCCCCGGGCAGATTGAACACCGGGGAGCTGTTTTTT. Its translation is CASKPPGRLNTGELFF.

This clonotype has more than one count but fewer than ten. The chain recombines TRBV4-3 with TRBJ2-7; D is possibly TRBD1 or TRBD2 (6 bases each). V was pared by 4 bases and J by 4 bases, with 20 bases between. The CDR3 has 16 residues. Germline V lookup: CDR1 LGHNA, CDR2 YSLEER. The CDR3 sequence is CASSPHQGREKYEQYF. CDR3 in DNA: TGCGCCAGCAGCCCCCATCAGGGGCGGGAAAAGTACGAGCAGTACTTC.

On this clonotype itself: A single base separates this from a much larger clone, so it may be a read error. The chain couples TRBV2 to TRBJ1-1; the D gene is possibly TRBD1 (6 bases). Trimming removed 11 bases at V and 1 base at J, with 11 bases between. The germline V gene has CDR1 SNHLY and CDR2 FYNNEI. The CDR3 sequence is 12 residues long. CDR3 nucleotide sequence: TGTGCCTGGGGGGCCGGGAACACTGAAGCTTTCTTT. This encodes CAWGAGNTEAFF.

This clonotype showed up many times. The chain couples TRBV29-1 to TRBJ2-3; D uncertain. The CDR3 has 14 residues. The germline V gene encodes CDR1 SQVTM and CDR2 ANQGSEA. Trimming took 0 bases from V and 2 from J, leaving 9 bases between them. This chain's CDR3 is CSVEDWAATDTQYF. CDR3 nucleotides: TGCAGCGTTGAAGATTGGGCAGCCACAGATACGCAGTATTTT.

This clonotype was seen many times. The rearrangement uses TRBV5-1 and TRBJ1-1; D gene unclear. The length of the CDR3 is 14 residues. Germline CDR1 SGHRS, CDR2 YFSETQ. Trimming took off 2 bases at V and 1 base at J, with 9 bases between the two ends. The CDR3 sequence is CASSFGETNTEAFF. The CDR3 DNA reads TGCGCCAGCAGCTTCGGCGAGACGAACACTGAAGCTTTCTTT. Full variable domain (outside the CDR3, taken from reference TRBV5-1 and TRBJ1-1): KAGVTQTPRYLIKTRGQQVTLSCSPISGHRSVSWYQQTPGQGLQFLFEYFSETQRNKGNFPGRFSGRQFSNSRSEMNVSTLELGDSALYLCASSFGETNTEAFFGQGTRLTVV.

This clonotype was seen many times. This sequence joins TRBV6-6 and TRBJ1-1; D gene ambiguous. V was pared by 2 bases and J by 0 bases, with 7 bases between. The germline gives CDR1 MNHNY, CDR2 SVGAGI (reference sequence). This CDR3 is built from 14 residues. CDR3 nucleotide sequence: TGTGCCAGCAGTTACGATACGATGAACACTGAAGCTTTCTTT. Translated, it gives CASSYDTMNTEAFF.

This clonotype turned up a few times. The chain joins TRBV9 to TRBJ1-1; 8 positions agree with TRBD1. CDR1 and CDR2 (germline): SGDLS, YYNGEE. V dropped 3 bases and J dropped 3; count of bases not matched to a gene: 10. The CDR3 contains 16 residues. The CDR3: CASSDSPRTGYTEAFF. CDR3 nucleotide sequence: TGTGCCAGCAGCGATTCCCCTCGGACAGGGTACACTGAAGCTTTCTTT. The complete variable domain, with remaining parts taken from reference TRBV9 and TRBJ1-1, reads DSGVTQTPKHLITATGQRVTLRCSPRSGDLSVYWYQQSLDQGLQFLIQYYNGEERAKGNILERFSAQQFPDLHSELNLSSLELGDSALYFCASSDSPRTGYTEAFFGQGTRLTVV.

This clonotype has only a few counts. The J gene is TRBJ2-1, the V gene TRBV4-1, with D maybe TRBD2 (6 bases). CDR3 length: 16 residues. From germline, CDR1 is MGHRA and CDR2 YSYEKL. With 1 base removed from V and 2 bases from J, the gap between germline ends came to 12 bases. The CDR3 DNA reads TGCGCCAGCAGCCAAGGGGGTCGGGGGACCTACAATGAGCAGTTCTTC. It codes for CASSQGGRGTYNEQFF.

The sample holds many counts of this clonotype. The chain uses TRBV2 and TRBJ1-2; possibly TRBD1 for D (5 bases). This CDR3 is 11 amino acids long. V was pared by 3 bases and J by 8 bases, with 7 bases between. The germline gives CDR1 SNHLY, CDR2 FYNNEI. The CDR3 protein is CASSDGGGYTF. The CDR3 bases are TGTGCCAGCAGTGACGGGGGAGGCTACACCTTC.

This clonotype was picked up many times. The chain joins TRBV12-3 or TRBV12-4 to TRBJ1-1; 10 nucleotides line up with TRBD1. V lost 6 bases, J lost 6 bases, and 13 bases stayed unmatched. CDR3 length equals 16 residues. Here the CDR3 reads CASREGRTGGVAEAFF. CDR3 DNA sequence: TGTGCCAGCAGGGAAGGCAGGACAGGGGGAGTCGCTGAAGCTTTCTTT.